This TCR beta chain was recorded in a study of radiotherapy plus CTLA-4 blockade in lung cancer listed by TCRdb under 2018. Study-level background: Among enrolled patients, 15% to 20% had an objective response and 30% to 35% reached disease control. The research as a whole found: After treatment with radiotherapy and ipilimumab, TCR clones that originated in tumors expanded in peripheral blood. The strongest predictors of response, as reported, were early dynamic changes in blood T cell clones along with a rise in serum interferon-beta after radiation.

Libraries were prepared through the immunoSEQ multiplex PCR assay. TCRdb re-hosts the immuneACCESS table, in-frame sequences only. Its copies lack some clones; in the studies checked, an unresolved V gene accounts for under half of them, and the cause for the rest is not known. For this sample there are tens of thousands of clones; roughly 81% appear just once. The ten largest account for more than 4% of the sample. CDR1 and CDR2, per the germline V gene (reference sequence), are LNHDA and SQIVND. Including the terminal cysteine and phenylalanine, the CDR3 comprises 15 residues. The CDR3 DNA has 45 bases and is translated from base 1. Clipping removes 2 bases from V and 7 bases from J, with 10 as the unmatched junction base count. As concerns this clone: Its antigen is still unknown. Nothing much larger sits one base from this clone, and base qualities are not available.

In this study, focal radiation therapy paired with CTLA-4 blockade (ipilimumab) was tested in patients who had chemo-refractory metastatic non-small-cell lung cancer. This clonotype was sampled from a human donor with non-small cell lung cancer whose response to radiotherapy plus ipilimumab could not be evaluated. The V and J segments used are TRBV19 and TRBJ1-2; TRBD1 matches 7 bases in the middle. The source was peripheral blood, collected from a patient treated with radiotherapy plus ipilimumab. The CDR3 loop reads CASSISARGYSGYTF. Here is the DNA: TGTGCCAGTAGTATATCGGCCAGGGGGTACTCTGGCTACACCTTC. Supplemented by the reference TRBV19 and TRBJ1-2 proteins around the CDR3, the complete variable domain is DGGITQSPKYLFRKEGQNVTLSCEQNLNHDAMYWYRQDPGQGLRLIYYSQIVNDFQKGDIAEGYSVSREKKESFPLTVTSAQKNPTAFYLCASSISARGYSGYTFGSGTRLTVV.